Only a few counts were recorded for the clone carrying this T cell receptor beta chain. Its antigen remains unknown. This record comes from a study of beta chain features in type 1 diabetes. Study results and limitations: Among all four CD4+ subsets, Type 1 diabetes patients had TCRB CDR3s that were moderately but significantly shorter. Shorter templates might be favored by PCR, equally in patients and controls. Unsettled here was the matter of whether HLA type influences TCRB rearrangement.

What was sequenced were expressed TCRB transcripts, since all of the isolated RNA had been reverse transcribed. Sequenced by immunoSEQ multiplex PCR; TCRdb stores in-frame clones only, minus some. This repertoire shows 95,000 to 150,000 clones, less than 20% found once; its top ten account for about 2.1%. This receptor was taken from a man younger than 40 with type 1 diabetes. Sequencing was done on a sample of central memory CD4+ T cells from blood.

The CDR3 DNA follows: TGCAGCGTTGAACCCTCAGCGGGGGGCGGGGAGCAGTTCTTC. Translating it yields CSVEPSAGGGEQFF. The chain combines TRBV29-1 with TRBJ2-1, with 9 bases aligning to TRBD2. The V gene end was trimmed by 2 bases and the J gene end by 10 bases; junction bases not matched to a gene: 9. The germline V gene has CDR1 SQVTM and CDR2 ANQGSEA. The length of the CDR3 is 14 residues.